Listed below are T cell receptor beta chains from one sample, sequenced in a study of cytomegalovirus exposure and HLA in healthy donors. Libraries were prepared by immunoSEQ multiplex PCR; TCRdb keeps only in-frame clonotypes and omits some of them. This table has approximately 260,000 clones, roughly 86% appearing once. The sequenced sample consisted of PBMCs. The receptors come from a woman aged 35 to 49 in good health and CMV-seropositive. The CDR3 runs from the conserved cysteine through the conserved F or W. D genes are given only for firm matches. A clone size is listed for some rows: how often the clone was seen (once, few, many), or a class if it is expanded.

D gene: -
V gene: TRBV7-9
J gene: TRBJ2-7
clone size: -
CDR3 DNA: TGTGCCAGCAGCTTAATGGGAGCAGGTCGCAGCTCCTACGAGCAGTACTTC
CDR3 protein: CASSLMGAGRSSYEQYF

D gene: TRBD1
V gene: TRBV7-9
J gene: TRBJ1-5
clone size: -
CDR3 DNA: TGTGCCAGCAGCAGAGGACAGGGGGGAAATAGCAATCAGCCCCAGCATTTT
CDR3 protein: CASSRGQGGNSNQPQHF

D gene: -
V gene: TRBV18
J gene: TRBJ1-1
clone size: -
CDR3 DNA: TGTGCCAGCTCACCACCGAGTCGCCCTAACACTGAAGCTTTCTTT
CDR3 protein: CASSPPSRPNTEAFF

D gene: TRBD2
V gene: TRBV6-5
J gene: TRBJ2-5
clone size: -
CDR3 DNA: TGTGCCAGCAGTTCGCGGGAGGGGTACGTGACCCAGTACTTC
CDR3 protein: CASSSREGYVTQYF

D gene: -
V gene: TRBV28
J gene: TRBJ1-6
clone size: -
CDR3 DNA: TGTGCCAGCAGTTTGCCGCAACAGGGAGTAGGCTATAATTCACCCCTCCACTTT
CDR3 protein: CASSLPQQGVGYNSPLHF

D gene: -
V gene: TRBV28
J gene: TRBJ2-7
clone size: -
CDR3 DNA: TGTGCCAGCAGCTACGTCTACGAGCAGTACTTC
CDR3 protein: CASSYVYEQYF

D gene: -
V gene: TRBV2
J gene: TRBJ2-1
clone size: few
CDR3 DNA: TGTGCCAGCAGTGTACCGGGAGCTTCCTACAATGAGCAGTTCTTC
CDR3 protein: CASSVPGASYNEQFF

D gene: TRBD1
V gene: TRBV10-1
J gene: TRBJ1-3
clone size: -
CDR3 DNA: TGCGCCAGCAGTGAGTCGACTCGAGGACCAGGGGGAGAGGACACCATATATTTT
CDR3 protein: CASSESTRGPGGEDTIYF

D gene: -
V gene: TRBV11-2
J gene: TRBJ2-2
clone size: -
CDR3 DNA: TGTGCCAGCAGTCTACTACAGAACACCGGGGAGCTGTTTTTT
CDR3 protein: CASSLLQNTGELFF

D gene: -
V gene: TRBV6-6
J gene: TRBJ2-1
clone size: once
CDR3 DNA: TGTGCCAGCAGTTACACTACTAGAAACTACAATGAGCAGTTCTTC
CDR3 protein: CASSYTTRNYNEQFF

D gene: TRBD1
V gene: TRBV19
J gene: TRBJ1-4
clone size: -
CDR3 DNA: TGTGCCAGTAGGGAGACAGGGTGGGATGAAAAACTGTTTTTT
CDR3 protein: CASRETGWDEKLFF

D gene: TRBD1
V gene: TRBV19
J gene: TRBJ1-5
clone size: -
CDR3 DNA: TGTGCCAGTACTACGGGACAGGATATCCAGCCTCAGCATTTT
CDR3 protein: CASTTGQDIQPQHF

D gene: -
V gene: TRBV30
J gene: TRBJ2-3
clone size: -
CDR3 DNA: TGTGCCTGGAGTGTTACTCTTTTTAGCACAGATACGCAGTATTTT
CDR3 protein: CAWSVTLFSTDTQYF

D gene: TRBD2
V gene: TRBV27
J gene: TRBJ2-7
clone size: -
CDR3 DNA: TGTGCCAGCAGTCCAATTAGCGGGAGGGCGGGTGAGCAGTACTTC
CDR3 protein: CASSPISGRAGEQYF

D gene: -
V gene: TRBV29-1
J gene: TRBJ2-2
clone size: -
CDR3 DNA: TGCAGCGTTGTAGATAGCGGGAACACCGGGGAGCTGTTTTTT
CDR3 protein: CSVVDSGNTGELFF

D gene: -
V gene: TRBV25-1
J gene: TRBJ2-1
clone size: -
CDR3 DNA: TGTGCCAGCAGTAACTCCCTACAAGGGGCCAGATACAATGAGCAGTTCTTC
CDR3 protein: CASSNSLQGARYNEQFF

D gene: -
V gene: TRBV14
J gene: TRBJ1-1
clone size: -
CDR3 DNA: TGTGCCAGCAGCCAAGACAAGCAGCGCACTGAAGCTTTCTTT
CDR3 protein: CASSQDKQRTEAFF

D gene: -
V gene: TRBV6-5
J gene: TRBJ1-2
clone size: -
CDR3 DNA: TGTGCCAGCAGGGGGGGAAGGGATGGCTACACCTTC
CDR3 protein: CASRGGRDGYTF

D gene: TRBD2
V gene: TRBV4-1
J gene: TRBJ2-7
clone size: -
CDR3 DNA: TGCGCCAGCAGCCTTCAACTAGCGGGAGGGTCGGCGGGTTACGAGCAGTACTTC
CDR3 protein: CASSLQLAGGSAGYEQYF

D gene: -
V gene: TRBV7-2
J gene: TRBJ1-4
clone size: -
CDR3 DNA: TGTGCCAGCAGCTTAGGAGAAGGGACTCGGGCGGGAAAACTGTTTTTT
CDR3 protein: CASSLGEGTRAGKLFF

D gene: -
V gene: TRBV29-1
J gene: TRBJ2-2
clone size: -
CDR3 DNA: TGCAGCGTTGAGGTCCACTACACCGGGGAGCTGTTTTTT
CDR3 protein: CSVEVHYTGELFF

D gene: -
V gene: TRBV27
J gene: TRBJ2-1
clone size: -
CDR3 DNA: TGTGCCAGCAGTTTGTCGGGCGGGTTTTATGAGCAGTTCTTC
CDR3 protein: CASSLSGGFYEQFF

D gene: -
V gene: TRBV15
J gene: TRBJ1-5
clone size: -
CDR3 DNA: TGTGCCACCAGCAGACCAGATCAGCCCCAGCATTTT
CDR3 protein: CATSRPDQPQHF

D gene: -
V gene: TRBV19
J gene: TRBJ1-5
clone size: -
CDR3 DNA: TGTGCCAGTAGTCCTCCTTACAGTAGCAATCAGCCCCAGCATTTT
CDR3 protein: CASSPPYSSNQPQHF

D gene: -
V gene: TRBV7-9
J gene: TRBJ1-1
clone size: -
CDR3 DNA: TGTGCCAGCAGCGAACAGGGAAACACTGAAGCTTTCTTT
CDR3 protein: CASSEQGNTEAFF

D gene: TRBD2
V gene: TRBV27
J gene: TRBJ2-7
clone size: -
CDR3 DNA: TGTGCCAGCAGTTTACGTCGTAGCGGGGACGAGCAGTACTTC
CDR3 protein: CASSLRRSGDEQYF

D gene: TRBD1
V gene: TRBV5-6
J gene: TRBJ2-1
clone size: -
CDR3 DNA: TGTGCCAGCAGCCCGGGACAGGTTCCCGGGAATGAGCAGTTCTTC
CDR3 protein: CASSPGQVPGNEQFF

D gene: TRBD1
V gene: TRBV13
J gene: TRBJ2-1
clone size: -
CDR3 DNA: TGTGCCAGCAGCTCCACAGGACAGGGCATAGCCTACAATGAGCAGTTCTTC
CDR3 protein: CASSSTGQGIAYNEQFF

D gene: -
V gene: TRBV2
J gene: TRBJ1-6
clone size: -
CDR3 DNA: TGTGCCAGCAACGCCGACAGAGATTCACCCCTCCACTTT
CDR3 protein: CASNADRDSPLHF

D gene: TRBD2
V gene: TRBV6-6
J gene: TRBJ2-2
clone size: -
CDR3 DNA: TGTGCCAGCAGCCAAACTAGCGCGGCCGGGGAGCTGTTTTTT
CDR3 protein: CASSQTSAAGELFF

D gene: -
V gene: TRBV7-9
J gene: TRBJ1-1
clone size: few
CDR3 DNA: TGTGCCAGCAGCGCCCCAGGCGGACAGTCCAAGAACACTGAAGCTTTCTTT
CDR3 protein: CASSAPGGQSKNTEAFF

D gene: TRBD1
V gene: TRBV18
J gene: TRBJ2-5
clone size: few
CDR3 DNA: TGTGCCAGCTCACCACTGACAGGGGGACAAGAGACCCAGTACTTC
CDR3 protein: CASSPLTGGQETQYF

D gene: TRBD1
V gene: TRBV5-1
J gene: TRBJ1-4
clone size: -
CDR3 DNA: TGCGCCAGCAGCCGCGGACAGGGTGCAACTAATGAAAAACTGTTTTTT
CDR3 protein: CASSRGQGATNEKLFF

D gene: TRBD1
V gene: TRBV30
J gene: TRBJ2-7
clone size: -
CDR3 DNA: TGTGCCTGGAGTGTGGGGACAGGGGGAGGTGGCGAGCAGTACTTC
CDR3 protein: CAWSVGTGGGGEQYF

D gene: -
V gene: TRBV19
J gene: TRBJ1-1
clone size: -
CDR3 DNA: TGTGCCAGTAGTCCTCCAAGACAGGTTGGGACTGAAGCTTTCTTT
CDR3 protein: CASSPPRQVGTEAFF

D gene: -
V gene: TRBV30
J gene: TRBJ2-3
clone size: once
CDR3 DNA: TGTGCCTGGAGTGTACGAGGTTCTAGGGAGGAAGATACGCAGTATTTT
CDR3 protein: CAWSVRGSREEDTQYF

D gene: TRBD1
V gene: TRBV19
J gene: TRBJ1-4
clone size: -
CDR3 DNA: TGTGCCAGTAGTCTGGGACAGGGAGCTCCCCTAGTTGAAAAACTGTTTTTT
CDR3 protein: CASSLGQGAPLVEKLFF

D gene: TRBD1
V gene: TRBV19
J gene: TRBJ2-2
clone size: -
CDR3 DNA: TGTGCCAGTAGTATTGGGACAGGGTCCGGCGGGGAGCTGTTTTTT
CDR3 protein: CASSIGTGSGGELFF

D gene: -
V gene: TRBV9
J gene: TRBJ2-5
clone size: -
CDR3 DNA: TGTGCCAGCAGCGTTGCGACCGGGGCCCAGTACTTC
CDR3 protein: CASSVATGAQYF

D gene: TRBD1
V gene: TRBV13
J gene: TRBJ2-3
clone size: once
CDR3 DNA: TGTGCCAGCAGCACCTGGCCGGGGCAGGGGGTCACAGATACGCAGTATTTT
CDR3 protein: CASSTWPGQGVTDTQYF

D gene: TRBD1
V gene: TRBV7-2
J gene: TRBJ2-6
clone size: -
CDR3 DNA: TGTGCCAGCAGCCCAGGGACAGGGGGTCGTACCGCCGGGGCCAACGTCCTGACTTTC
CDR3 protein: CASSPGTGGRTAGANVLTF

D gene: TRBD2
V gene: TRBV27
J gene: TRBJ2-2
clone size: -
CDR3 DNA: TGTGCCAGCACTCAGGGACTAGCGGGAGTTCTGACCGGGGAGCTGTTTTTT
CDR3 protein: CASTQGLAGVLTGELFF

D gene: -
V gene: TRBV6-1
J gene: TRBJ2-7
clone size: -
CDR3 DNA: TGTGCCAGCAGTGAACTCCCCGGGTGGGTGGGAGACGAGCAGTACTTC
CDR3 protein: CASSELPGWVGDEQYF

D gene: TRBD1
V gene: TRBV19
J gene: TRBJ2-7
clone size: -
CDR3 DNA: TGTGCCAGTAGTATAACAGGGACAGACTCCTACGAGCAGTACTTC
CDR3 protein: CASSITGTDSYEQYF

D gene: -
V gene: TRBV7-2
J gene: TRBJ2-1
clone size: -
CDR3 DNA: TGTGCCAGCAGCTTAGAACAGGGTGGGGGTATTATGTCCTACAATGAGCAGTTCTTC
CDR3 protein: CASSLEQGGGIMSYNEQFF

D gene: -
V gene: TRBV9
J gene: TRBJ1-4
clone size: -
CDR3 DNA: TGTGCCAGCAGCGTGGAGGGGGGGGGTGAAAAACTGTTTTTT
CDR3 protein: CASSVEGGGEKLFF

D gene: -
V gene: TRBV28
J gene: TRBJ1-2
clone size: -
CDR3 DNA: TGTGCCAGCAGTTTATGGGCAGGGTACTATGGCTACACCTTC
CDR3 protein: CASSLWAGYYGYTF

D gene: -
V gene: TRBV11-3
J gene: TRBJ2-7
clone size: -
CDR3 DNA: TGTGCCAGCAGCCCCCCAGGGGTAAACGAGCAGTACTTC
CDR3 protein: CASSPPGVNEQYF

D gene: TRBD2
V gene: TRBV6-5
J gene: TRBJ2-1
clone size: -
CDR3 DNA: TGTGCCAGCAGTTACTCGGGACTAGCGGGACTCAATGAGCAGTTCTTC
CDR3 protein: CASSYSGLAGLNEQFF

D gene: TRBD1
V gene: TRBV27
J gene: TRBJ1-2
clone size: -
CDR3 DNA: TGTGCCAGCAGTTTTAGAACAGGGGGAGGCTATTGGTATGGCTACACCTTC
CDR3 protein: CASSFRTGGGYWYGYTF

D gene: -
V gene: TRBV5-5
J gene: TRBJ2-7
clone size: -
CDR3 DNA: TGTGCCAGCAGCTTGGAACTAGCCTACGAGCAGTACTTC
CDR3 protein: CASSLELAYEQYF

D gene: TRBD1
V gene: TRBV6-5
J gene: TRBJ1-1
clone size: -
CDR3 DNA: TGTGCCACTAACAGGGGGGAAGGGAACACTGAAGCTTTCTTT
CDR3 protein: CATNRGEGNTEAFF

D gene: -
V gene: TRBV10-3
J gene: TRBJ1-4
clone size: -
CDR3 DNA: TGTGCCATCAGTGTTGGTCGGGGAGAACTTGCCAATAAAGCAGGAGGAACTAATGAAAAACTGTTTTTT
CDR3 protein: CAISVGRGELANKAGGTNEKLFF

D gene: TRBD1
V gene: TRBV2
J gene: TRBJ2-1
clone size: -
CDR3 DNA: TGTGCCAGCAGCCCAGACGGGACAGGGAATACCAATGAGCAGTTCTTC
CDR3 protein: CASSPDGTGNTNEQFF

D gene: TRBD1
V gene: TRBV4-2
J gene: TRBJ1-5
clone size: -
CDR3 DNA: TGTGCCAGCAGCCCCGGGACAGGTGCGGATCAGCCCCAGCATTTT
CDR3 protein: CASSPGTGADQPQHF

D gene: -
V gene: TRBV29-1
J gene: TRBJ2-5
clone size: -
CDR3 DNA: TGCAGCGTTGAATGGGCAGGTGGTGGCCAAGAGACCCAGTACTTC
CDR3 protein: CSVEWAGGGQETQYF